This passage covers 11 T cell receptor beta chains from one sample sequenced in a study of blood T cells in healthy people across ages. The authors ran a second PCR of about 6 to 12 cycles using a sample-barcoded 5' primer and a J-beta primer mix. From the 5' RACE reads, TCRdb called clonotypes with MiXCR, one entry per CDR3 protein. The sample lists 600,000 to 800,000 distinct CDR3 sequences; around a fifth were seen once. Input material: blood. These receptors were taken from a man between 65 and 79 years old in good health.

The table lists this clonotype with a few counts. This rearrangement joins TRBV18 to TRBJ1-3; D is undetermined. Germline-derived CDR1 and CDR2 are KGHSH and LQKENI. This CDR3 spans 15 amino acids. V lost 3 bases and J 0 bases, leaving 9 bases between the germline ends. The chain's CDR3 is CASSPGSLSGNTIYF. CDR3 DNA sequence: TGTGCCAGCTCACCCGGCAGTCTCTCTGGAAACACCATATATTTT.

This clonotype was seen a handful of times. The chain couples TRBV5-4 to TRBJ2-2, with 10 nucleotides matching TRBD2. The V gene end was trimmed by 4 bases and the J gene end by 7 bases; junction bases not matched to a gene: 19. The CDR3 spans 19 residues. The V gene's germline CDR1 is SGHNT and CDR2 YYREEE (reference sequence). The CDR3 coding sequence is TGTGCCAGCAGCAGGGTAAACGGACTAGCGGAACCTGTCGGCGGGGAGCTGTTTTTT. The encoded protein is CASSRVNGLAEPVGGELFF.

This chain connects TRBV10-2 to TRBJ2-3, with 11 bases fitting TRBD2. The CDR3 extends over 14 amino acids. The V gene end was trimmed by 4 bases and the J gene end by 4 bases; junction bases not matched to a gene: 1. CDR1 WSHSY and CDR2 SAAADI come from the germline V gene. CDR3 sequence (DNA): TGCGCCAGCAGTGGACTAGCGGGGCCAGATACGCAGTATTTT. Its protein product is CASSGLAGPDTQYF.

The chain carries TRBV29-1 and TRBJ1-4, with a tentative D call TRBD1 (6 bases). The CDR3 loop spans 12 amino acids. Trimming shortened V by 6 bases and J by 8 bases, and 13 bases separated the two germline ends. CDR1 is SQVTM and CDR2 is ANQGSEA in the germline V gene. The CDR3 DNA reads as TGCAGCGTCGGCAGGGGAGGAGAAAAACTGTTTTTT. This codes for CSVGRGGEKLFF.

This clonotype appeared many times. The chain employs TRBV6-5 and TRBJ2-7; D gene uncertain. Germline V gene sequence: CDR1 MNHEY, CDR2 SVGAGI. Trimming left V 6 bases short and J 4 bases short, with 10 bases between. The CDR3 has 12 residues. CDR3 coding DNA: TGTGCCAGCAGCCGTGCTGGGTACGAGCAGTACTTC. It codes for CASSRAGYEQYF.

This clonotype was detected ten times or more. The CDR3 loop reads CASSPPGQRPEQYF. Written as DNA, the CDR3 is TGTGCCAGCAGTCCACCGGGACAAAGGCCCGAGCAGTACTTC. This sequence joins TRBV12-3 or TRBV12-4 and TRBJ2-7; D perhaps matches TRBD1 (6 bases). This CDR3 contains 14 residues. V lost 5 bases and J lost 6, with 17 bases in between.

The genes are TRBV10-3 and TRBJ2-7; 7 nucleotides match TRBD1. Germline assignment: CDR1 ENHRY and CDR2 SYGVKD. V dropped 3 bases and J dropped 5; count of bases not matched to a gene: 4. The CDR3 spans 13 residues. Here the CDR3 reads CAISEDRDHEQYF. CDR3 bases: TGTGCCATCAGTGAAGACAGGGACCACGAGCAGTACTTC.

This clonotype was detected only a few times. The chain employs TRBV29-1 and TRBJ2-5, with D unresolved. The last part of the DNA fits TRBJ2-7 better; the J call may be wrong. The germline CDR1 and CDR2 sequences are SQVTM and ANQGSEA. The CDR3 contains 10 residues. CDR3 in DNA: TGCAGCGTCGGCAGCGACGAGCAGTACTTC. It codes for CSVGSDEQYF.

The rearrangement links TRBV5-1 to TRBJ1-5; D unresolved. Looked up from germline, CDR1 is SGHRS and CDR2 is YFSETQ. Trimming pared 4 bases from V and 0 bases from J, leaving 5 bases between. The CDR3 has 13 residues. CDR3 sequence (DNA): TGCGCCAGCAGCCAAACTAGCAATCAGCCCCAGCATTTT. Its translation: CASSQTSNQPQHF.

This clonotype was seen only a few times. This chain links TRBV29-1 with TRBJ2-1; D not resolved. Trimming shortened V by 3 bases and J by 1 base, and 10 bases separated the two germline ends. This CDR3 region has 14 residues. Per germline, CDR1 SQVTM and CDR2 ANQGSEA. The CDR3 spells CSVDFAESYNEQFF. DNA for the CDR3: TGCAGCGTTGATTTTGCGGAATCCTACAATGAGCAGTTCTTC.

The sample holds a few counts of this clonotype. The chain joins TRBV7-9 to TRBJ1-3; D might be TRBD1 (5 bases). The CDR3 has 13 residues. CDR1 and CDR2 (germline): SEHNR, FQNEAQ (reference sequence). Trimming removed 8 bases at V and 4 bases at J, with 12 bases between. The CDR3 loop is CASPTGAGNTIYF. The CDR3 nucleotides read TGTGCCAGCCCCACCGGGGCAGGAAACACCATATATTTT.